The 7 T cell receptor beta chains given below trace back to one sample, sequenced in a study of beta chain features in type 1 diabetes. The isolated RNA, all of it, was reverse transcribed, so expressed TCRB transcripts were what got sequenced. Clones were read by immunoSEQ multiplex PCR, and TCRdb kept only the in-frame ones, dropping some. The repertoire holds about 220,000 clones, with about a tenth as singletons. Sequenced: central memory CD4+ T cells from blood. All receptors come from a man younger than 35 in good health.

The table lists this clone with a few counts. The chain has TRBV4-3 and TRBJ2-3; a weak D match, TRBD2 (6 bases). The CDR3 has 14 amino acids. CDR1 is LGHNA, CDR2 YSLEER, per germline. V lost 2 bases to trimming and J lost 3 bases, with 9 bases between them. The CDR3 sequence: CASSQYRGTDTQYF. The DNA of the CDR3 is TGCGCCAGCAGCCAATATCGGGGGACAGATACGCAGTATTTT.

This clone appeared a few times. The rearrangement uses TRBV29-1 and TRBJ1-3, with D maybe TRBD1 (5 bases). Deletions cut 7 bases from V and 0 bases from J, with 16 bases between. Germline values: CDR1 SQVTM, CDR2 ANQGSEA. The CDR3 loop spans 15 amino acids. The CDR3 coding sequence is TGCAGCGCTCTGGGGGGTCCGAGCTCTGGAAACACCATATATTTT. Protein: CSALGGPSSGNTIYF. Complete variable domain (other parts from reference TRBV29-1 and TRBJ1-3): SAVISQKPSRDICQRGTSLTIQCQVDSQVTMMFWYRQQPGQSLTLIATANQGSEATYESGFVIDKFPISRPNLTFSTLTVSNMSPEDSSIYLCSALGGPSSGNTIYFGEGSWLTVV.

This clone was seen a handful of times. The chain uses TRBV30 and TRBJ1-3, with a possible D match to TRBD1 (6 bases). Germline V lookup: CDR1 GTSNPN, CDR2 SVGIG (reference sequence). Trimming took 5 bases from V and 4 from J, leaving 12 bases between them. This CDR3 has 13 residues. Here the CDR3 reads CAWASGDGNTIYF. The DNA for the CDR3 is TGTGCCTGGGCTTCAGGGGACGGAAACACCATATATTTT.

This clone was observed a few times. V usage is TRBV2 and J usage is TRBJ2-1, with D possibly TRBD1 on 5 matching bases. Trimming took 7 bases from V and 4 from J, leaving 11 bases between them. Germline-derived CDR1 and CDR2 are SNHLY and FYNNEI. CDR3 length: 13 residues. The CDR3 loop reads CASTLDTYNEQFF. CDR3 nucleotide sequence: TGTGCCAGCACCTTGGACACTTACAATGAGCAGTTCTTC.

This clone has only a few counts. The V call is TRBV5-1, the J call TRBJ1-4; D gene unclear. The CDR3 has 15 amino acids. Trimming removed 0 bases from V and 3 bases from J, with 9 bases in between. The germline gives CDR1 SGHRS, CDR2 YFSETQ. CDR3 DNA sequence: TGCGCCAGCAGCTTGGGGGATGGCCCTAATGAAAAACTGTTTTTT. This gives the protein CASSLGDGPNEKLFF.

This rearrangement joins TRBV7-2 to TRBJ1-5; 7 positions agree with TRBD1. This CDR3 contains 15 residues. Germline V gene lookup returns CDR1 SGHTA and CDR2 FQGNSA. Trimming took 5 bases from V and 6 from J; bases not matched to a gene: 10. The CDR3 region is CASSAHRGVTQPQHF. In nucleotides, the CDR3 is TGTGCCAGCAGCGCGCACAGGGGAGTGACTCAGCCCCAGCATTTT. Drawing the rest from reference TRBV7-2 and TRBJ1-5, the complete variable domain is GAGVSQSPSNKVTEKGKDVELRCDPISGHTALYWYRQSLGQGLEFLIYFQGNSAPDKSGLPSDRFSAERTGGSVSTLTIQRTQQEDSAVYLCASSAHRGVTQPQHFGDGTRLSIL.

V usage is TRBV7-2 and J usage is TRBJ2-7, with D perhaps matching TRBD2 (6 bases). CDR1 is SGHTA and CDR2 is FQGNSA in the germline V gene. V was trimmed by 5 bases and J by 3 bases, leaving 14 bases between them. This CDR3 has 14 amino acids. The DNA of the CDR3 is TGTGCCAGCAGCCCCAAATCGGGAGACTACGAGCAGTACTTC. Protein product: CASSPKSGDYEQYF.